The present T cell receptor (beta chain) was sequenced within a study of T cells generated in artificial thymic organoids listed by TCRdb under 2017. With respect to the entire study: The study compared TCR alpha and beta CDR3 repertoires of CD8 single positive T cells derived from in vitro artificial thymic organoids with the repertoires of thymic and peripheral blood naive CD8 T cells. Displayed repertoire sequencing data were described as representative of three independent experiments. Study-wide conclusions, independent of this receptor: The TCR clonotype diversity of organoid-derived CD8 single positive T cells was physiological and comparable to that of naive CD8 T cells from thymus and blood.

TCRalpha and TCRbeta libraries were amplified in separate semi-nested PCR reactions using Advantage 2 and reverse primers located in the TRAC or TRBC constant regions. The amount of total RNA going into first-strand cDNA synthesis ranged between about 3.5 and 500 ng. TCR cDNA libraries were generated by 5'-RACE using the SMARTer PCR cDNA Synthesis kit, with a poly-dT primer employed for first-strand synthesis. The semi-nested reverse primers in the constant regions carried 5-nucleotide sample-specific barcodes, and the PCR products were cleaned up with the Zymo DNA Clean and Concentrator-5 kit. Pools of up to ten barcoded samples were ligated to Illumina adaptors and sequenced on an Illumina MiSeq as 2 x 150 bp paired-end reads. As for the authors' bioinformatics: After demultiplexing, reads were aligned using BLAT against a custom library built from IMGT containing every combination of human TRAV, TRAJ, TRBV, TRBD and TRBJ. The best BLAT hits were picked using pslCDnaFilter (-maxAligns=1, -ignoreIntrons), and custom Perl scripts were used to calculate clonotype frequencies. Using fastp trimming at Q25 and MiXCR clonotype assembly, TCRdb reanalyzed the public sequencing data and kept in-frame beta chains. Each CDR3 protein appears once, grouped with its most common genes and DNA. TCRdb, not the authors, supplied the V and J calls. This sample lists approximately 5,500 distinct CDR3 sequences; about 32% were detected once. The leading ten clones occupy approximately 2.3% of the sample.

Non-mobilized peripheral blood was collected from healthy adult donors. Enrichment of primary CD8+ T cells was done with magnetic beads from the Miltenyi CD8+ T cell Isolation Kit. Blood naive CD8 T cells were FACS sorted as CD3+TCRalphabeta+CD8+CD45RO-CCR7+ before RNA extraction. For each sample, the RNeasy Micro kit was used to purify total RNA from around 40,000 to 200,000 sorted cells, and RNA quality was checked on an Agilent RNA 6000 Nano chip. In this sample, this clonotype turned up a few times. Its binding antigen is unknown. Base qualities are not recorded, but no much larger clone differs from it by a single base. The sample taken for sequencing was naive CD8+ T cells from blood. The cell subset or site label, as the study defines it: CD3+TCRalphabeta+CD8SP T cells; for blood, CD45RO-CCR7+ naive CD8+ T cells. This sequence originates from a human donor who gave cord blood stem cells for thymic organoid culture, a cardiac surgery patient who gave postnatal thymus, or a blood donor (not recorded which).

The CDR3 region has the sequence CASSSPGKDTEAFF. The nucleotides read TGTGCCAGCAGCTCGCCGGGGAAGGATACTGAAGCTTTCTTT. The sequence is built from TRBV5-5 and TRBJ1-1; a confident D gene designation cannot be given. According to the germline V gene (reference sequence), CDR1 reads SGHKS and CDR2 reads YYEKEE. Inclusive of the bounding cysteine and phenylalanine, the CDR3 is 14 residues long. Only CDR3 DNA is held: 42 bases, read in frame from base 1. V is clipped by 3 bases and J by 5 bases, and the sequence between their germline boundaries is 14 bases long.